The sequence of this T cell receptor (beta chain) was determined in a study of post-analysis software for immune sequencing data. As concerns this clonotype: Its target is not known.

Unique molecular identifiers featured in each of the TCR beta cDNA libraries. From about 1 to 10 million T cells, roughly 540,000 cDNA molecules were obtained. From the PCR reads, TCRdb called clonotypes with MiXCR, one entry per CDR3 protein. The sample records approximately 660,000 distinct CDR3 sequences, 59% being singletons. V gave up 3 bases and J gave up 9 bases; unmatched junction bases: 5. This CDR3 comprises 12 residues. CDR1 DFQATT and CDR2 SNEGSKA come from the germline V gene (reference sequence). Study-level results: Controls showed significantly higher normalized Chao1 diversity than did multiple sclerosis patients. Strong co-clustering by F measure linked samples that shared a preparation batch. Comparison of patients with controls showed five TRBV segments more frequent in patients, TRBV5-6, TRBV5-1 and TRBV20-1 among them.

The material sequenced was blood. The TCR comes from a girl under 10 years old with multiple sclerosis. The V and J genes are TRBV20-1 and TRBJ2-1; TRBD1 agrees at 7 bases. This CDR3 reads CSASYPGGEQFF. The CDR3 coding sequence is TGCAGTGCTAGCTACCCAGGGGGTGAGCAGTTCTTC.